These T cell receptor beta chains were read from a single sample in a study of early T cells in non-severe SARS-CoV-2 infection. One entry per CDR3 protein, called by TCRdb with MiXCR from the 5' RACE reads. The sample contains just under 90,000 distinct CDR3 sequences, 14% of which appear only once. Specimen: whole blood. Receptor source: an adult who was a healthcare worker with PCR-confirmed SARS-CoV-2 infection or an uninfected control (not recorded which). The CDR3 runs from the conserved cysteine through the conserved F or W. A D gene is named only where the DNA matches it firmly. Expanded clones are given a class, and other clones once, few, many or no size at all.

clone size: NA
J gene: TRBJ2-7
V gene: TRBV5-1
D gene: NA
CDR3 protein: CASSLSGAEQYF
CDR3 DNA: TGCGCCAGCAGCCTCTCCGGGGCCGAGCAGTACTTC

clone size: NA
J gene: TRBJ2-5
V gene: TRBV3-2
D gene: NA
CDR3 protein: CASSQVPDPGETQYF
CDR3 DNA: TGTGCCAGCAGCCAAGTGCCGGACCCAGGGGAGACCCAGTACTTC

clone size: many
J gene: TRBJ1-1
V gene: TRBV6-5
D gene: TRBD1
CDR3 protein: CASSPQGALNTEAFF
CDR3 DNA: TGTGCCAGCAGTCCACAGGGGGCACTGAACACTGAAGCTTTCTTT

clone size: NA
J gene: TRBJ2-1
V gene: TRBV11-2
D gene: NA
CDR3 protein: CASSPGLPSSYNEQFF
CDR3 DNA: TGTGCCAGCAGCCCGGGCTTACCCAGCTCCTACAATGAGCAGTTCTTC

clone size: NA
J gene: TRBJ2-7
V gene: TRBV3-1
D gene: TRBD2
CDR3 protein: CASSPGGSGPSYEQYF
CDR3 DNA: TGTGCCAGCAGCCCCGGCGGTAGCGGGCCCTCCTACGAGCAGTACTTC

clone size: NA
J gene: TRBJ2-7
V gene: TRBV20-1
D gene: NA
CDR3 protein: CSARDRGGSFYEQYF
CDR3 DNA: TGCAGTGCTAGAGATCGAGGAGGGTCGTTTTACGAGCAGTACTTC

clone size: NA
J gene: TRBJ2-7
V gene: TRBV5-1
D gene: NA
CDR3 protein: CASSLAHGLPLPYEQYF
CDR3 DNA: TGCGCCAGCAGCTTAGCTCACGGACTACCCCTTCCCTACGAGCAGTACTTC

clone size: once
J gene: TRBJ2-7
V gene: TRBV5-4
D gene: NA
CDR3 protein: CASSPTGASREQYF
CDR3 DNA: TGTGCCAGCAGCCCCACGGGGGCGTCGCGGGAGCAGTACTTC

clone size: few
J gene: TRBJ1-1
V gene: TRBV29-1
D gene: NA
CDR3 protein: CSVSLRSNTEAFF
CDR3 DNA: TGCAGCGTTTCCCTCAGGTCGAACACTGAAGCTTTCTTT

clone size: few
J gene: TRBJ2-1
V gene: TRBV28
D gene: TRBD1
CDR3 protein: CASSRQGSWYNEQFF
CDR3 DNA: TGTGCCAGCAGTCGACAGGGGTCGTGGTACAATGAGCAGTTCTTC

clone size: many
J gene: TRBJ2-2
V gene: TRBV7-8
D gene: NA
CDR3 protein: CASSQVGVTNTGELFF
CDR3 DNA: TGTGCCAGCAGCCAAGTAGGGGTTACGAACACCGGGGAGCTGTTTTTT

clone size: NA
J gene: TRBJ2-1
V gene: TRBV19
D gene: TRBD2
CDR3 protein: CASRTSGIYDEQFF
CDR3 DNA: TGTGCCAGCCGAACTAGCGGGATCTATGATGAGCAGTTCTTC

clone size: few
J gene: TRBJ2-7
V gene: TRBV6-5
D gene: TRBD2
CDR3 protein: CASSLWTSGASYEQYF
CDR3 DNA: TGTGCCAGCAGTCTGTGGACTAGCGGGGCCTCCTACGAGCAGTACTTC

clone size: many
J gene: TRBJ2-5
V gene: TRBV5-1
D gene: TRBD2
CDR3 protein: CASSLASGREETQYF
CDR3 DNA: TGCGCCAGCAGCTTGGCCAGCGGGAGAGAGGAGACCCAGTACTTC

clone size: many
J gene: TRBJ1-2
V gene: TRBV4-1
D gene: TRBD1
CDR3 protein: CASSQAFRGQGTF
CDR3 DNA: TGCGCCAGCAGCCAAGCTTTCCGGGGACAGGGCACCTTC

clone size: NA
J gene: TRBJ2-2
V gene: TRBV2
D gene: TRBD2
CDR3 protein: CASSELAGEGGELFF
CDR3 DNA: TGTGCCAGCAGTGAACTAGCGGGAGAGGGCGGGGAGCTGTTTTTT

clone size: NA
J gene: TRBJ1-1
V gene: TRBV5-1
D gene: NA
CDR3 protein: CASRVSGSEAFF
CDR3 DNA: TGCGCCAGCCGGGTTAGCGGATCTGAAGCTTTCTTT

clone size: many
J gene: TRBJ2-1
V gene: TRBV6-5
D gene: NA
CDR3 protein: CATTYRAYNEQFF
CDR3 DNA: TGTGCCACCACGTACAGGGCTTACAATGAGCAGTTCTTC

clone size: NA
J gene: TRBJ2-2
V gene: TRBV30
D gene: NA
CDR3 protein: CAWSVPGARTGELFF
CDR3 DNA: TGTGCCTGGAGTGTACCGGGGGCTCGGACCGGGGAGCTGTTTTTT

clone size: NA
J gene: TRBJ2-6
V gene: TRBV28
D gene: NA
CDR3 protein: CASWTGGAGANVLTF
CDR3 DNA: TGTGCCAGCTGGACCGGGGGTGCTGGGGCCAACGTCCTGACTTTC

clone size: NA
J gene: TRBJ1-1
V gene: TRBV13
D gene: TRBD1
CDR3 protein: CASSLAGQIEAEAFF
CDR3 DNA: TGTGCCAGCAGCTTAGCGGGACAGATAGAGGCTGAAGCTTTCTTT

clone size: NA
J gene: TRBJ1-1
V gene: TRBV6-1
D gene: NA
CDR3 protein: CASSEATGSDTEAFF
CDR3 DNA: TGTGCCAGCAGTGAGGCGACAGGCTCTGACACTGAAGCTTTCTTT

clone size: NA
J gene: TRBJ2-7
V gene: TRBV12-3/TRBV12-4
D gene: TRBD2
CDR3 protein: CASRIGGSGHEQYF
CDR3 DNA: TGTGCCAGCCGTATTGGCGGGAGCGGCCACGAGCAGTACTTC

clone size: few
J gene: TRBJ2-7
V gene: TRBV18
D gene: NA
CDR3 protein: CASSPLGPSYEQYF
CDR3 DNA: TGTGCCAGCTCACCATTGGGGCCCTCCTACGAGCAGTACTTC

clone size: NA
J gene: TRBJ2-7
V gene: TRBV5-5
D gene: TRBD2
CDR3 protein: CASSSPGLAAYEQYF
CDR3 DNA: TGTGCCAGCAGCTCACCGGGACTAGCGGCGTACGAGCAGTACTTC

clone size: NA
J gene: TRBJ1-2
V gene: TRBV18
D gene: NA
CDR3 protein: CASSREGPSNYGYTF
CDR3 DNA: TGTGCCAGCTCACGGGAGGGACCGTCTAACTATGGCTACACCTTC

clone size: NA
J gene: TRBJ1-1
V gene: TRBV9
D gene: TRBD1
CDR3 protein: CASSVEGTVVNTEAFF
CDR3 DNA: TGTGCCAGCAGCGTAGAGGGGACAGTAGTGAACACTGAAGCTTTCTTT

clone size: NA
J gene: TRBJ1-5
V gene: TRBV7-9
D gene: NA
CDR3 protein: CASSSGAGQLNQPQHF
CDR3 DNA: TGTGCCAGCAGCTCAGGGGCCGGACAGCTGAATCAGCCCCAGCATTTT

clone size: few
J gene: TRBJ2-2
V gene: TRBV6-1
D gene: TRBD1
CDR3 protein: CASRPHRGPTGELFF
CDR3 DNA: TGTGCCAGCAGACCCCACAGGGGGCCCACCGGGGAGCTGTTTTTT

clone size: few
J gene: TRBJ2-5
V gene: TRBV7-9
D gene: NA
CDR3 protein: CASSLAVGEAETQYF
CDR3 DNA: TGTGCCAGCAGCTTAGCGGTGGGGGAGGCAGAGACCCAGTACTTC

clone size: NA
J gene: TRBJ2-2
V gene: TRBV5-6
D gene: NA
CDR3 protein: CASRGSLGYTGELFF
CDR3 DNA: TGTGCCAGCAGGGGTAGTCTGGGGTACACCGGGGAGCTGTTTTTT

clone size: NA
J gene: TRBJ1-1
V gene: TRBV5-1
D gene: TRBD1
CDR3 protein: CASSLGSHSGGYTEAFF
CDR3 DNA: TGCGCCAGCAGCTTGGGCAGCCATTCAGGGGGCTACACTGAAGCTTTCTTT

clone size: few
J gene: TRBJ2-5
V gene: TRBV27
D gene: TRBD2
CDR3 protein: CASKRGGLAGVKTQYF
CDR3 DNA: TGTGCCAGCAAGAGGGGTGGACTAGCGGGAGTAAAGACCCAGTACTTC

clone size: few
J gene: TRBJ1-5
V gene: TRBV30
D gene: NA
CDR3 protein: CAWSLLRGQPQHF
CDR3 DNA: TGTGCCTGGAGTCTTTTAAGGGGTCAGCCCCAGCATTTT

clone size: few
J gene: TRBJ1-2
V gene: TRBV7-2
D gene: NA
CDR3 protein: CASSPRPGGGYYGYTF
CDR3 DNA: TGTGCCAGCAGCCCCAGGCCTGGTGGGGGCTACTATGGCTACACCTTC

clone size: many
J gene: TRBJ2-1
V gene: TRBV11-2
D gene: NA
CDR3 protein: CASSLEGNPYNEQFF
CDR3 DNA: TGTGCCAGCAGCTTAGAAGGGAATCCGTACAATGAGCAGTTCTTC

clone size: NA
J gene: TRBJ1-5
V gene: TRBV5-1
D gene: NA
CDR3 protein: CAGSLGTFGNQPQHF
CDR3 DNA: TGCGCCGGCAGCCTAGGGACGTTCGGCAATCAGCCCCAGCATTTT